This TCR beta chain was found in a study of graft-versus-host responses after intestinal transplantation. The overall study: Multivisceral, liver-intestinal, or isolated intestinal transplants were given to recipients. Points from the study as a whole: Marrow from the recipient contained GvH clones, some of which had appeared first in ileum or blood.

Sequenced by immunoSEQ multiplex PCR; TCRdb stores in-frame clones only, minus some. The table lists 70,000 to 100,000 clones, roughly nine tenths of them singletons, with roughly 0.32% in the top ten. This CDR3 is 14 amino acids long. From germline, CDR1 is MNHNS and CDR2 SASEGT. The ends were cut back, 7 bases at V and 5 bases at J, with 17 bases in the middle. Of note for this clone: Its target is not known.

The genes are TRBV6-1 and TRBJ2-5, with a possible D match to TRBD2 (6 bases). This sequence originates from a human donor who received an intestinal transplant. The input for sequencing was unstimulated CD4+ T cells sorted from spleen or lymph node cells, taken before intestinal transplant. The CDR3 DNA sequence: TGTGCCAGCATGTTCGGGCGGGGAGACGAGACCCAGTACTTC. Translation: CASMFGRGDETQYF.